This TCR beta chain derives from a study of blood T cells in healthy people across ages. The CDR3 covers 12 residues. Germline V gene lookup returns CDR1 SEHNR and CDR2 FQNEAQ (reference sequence). J gave up 12 bases and V 1 base, and 4 bases lay outside the gene matches. Study observations and caveats: Strong correlation existed between TCR beta diversity and naive T cell percentage.

A J-beta primer mix and a sample-barcoded 5' primer were used in a second PCR of roughly 7 to 12 cycles. All cDNA molecules were each tagged by a template-switch adaptor with 12 random nucleotides. TCRdb passed the 5' RACE reads through MiXCR, listing each CDR3 protein once. Of about 730,000 distinct CDR3 sequences listed, around 46% are singletons. Turning to this clonotype: The antigen remains undetermined.

Donors were healthy Caucasian individuals from Russia aged roughly 6 to 90. Every donor contributed around 10 milliliters of peripheral blood by blood draw. The rearrangement uses TRBV7-9 and TRBJ1-1; TRBD1 matches at 8 bases. Sequences were obtained from blood. The source of this sequence is a woman aged 55 to 70 in good health. DNA for the CDR3: TGTGCCAGCAGCTTAGAAGACAGGGGTACTTTCTTT. It is translated as CASSLEDRGTFF.